What follows is one TCR beta chain and its context. This record comes from a study of cytomegalovirus exposure and HLA in healthy donors. The PCR made use of 60 Vbeta and 13 Jbeta primers. Generated by immunoSEQ multiplex PCR, the TCRdb table keeps only in-frame clones and is missing some. Among 95,000 to 120,000 clones listed, approximately 80% were seen once. The CDR3 loop spans 16 amino acids. Germline-derived CDR1 and CDR2 are LGHNA and YSLEER. V was clipped by 0 bases and J by 1 base, with 12 bases between them. This clonotype was obtained from a woman under 30 in good health and CMV-seronegative. V is TRBV4-3 and J is TRBJ1-1, with unresolved D. Sequencing was done on a sample of PBMCs. The CDR3 sequence: CASSQETGLPNTEAFF. Written as DNA, the CDR3 is TGCGCCAGCAGCCAAGAAACTGGGCTGCCGAACACTGAAGCTTTCTTT.